The clone carrying this TCR beta chain has more than one count but fewer than ten. The target antigen is unknown. From germline, CDR1 is SGHVS and CDR2 FNYEAQ. V trimming: 2 bases; J trimming: 0 bases; junction bases outside the gene matches: 4. CDR3 length: 16 residues. The sample originates from a study of cytomegalovirus exposure and HLA in healthy donors. Whole-study results and caveats: Rarity marked most TCR sequences, yet some public TCRs occurred in many donors. It has been reported that TCR beta sequences accurately predicted the HLA-A and HLA-B alleles of most subjects. Later analysis showed most CMV-associated TCR beta chains appearing HLA-restricted. Researchers catalogued some 160 TCR beta chains as cytomegalovirus-associated.

Primers included in the PCR were 60 Vbeta and 13 Jbeta primers. Data came from immunoSEQ multiplex PCR; TCRdb stores just in-frame clones and leaves some out. Among about 170,000 clones listed, roughly 80% were seen once. The specimen sequenced was PBMCs. The clonotype originates from a woman aged 18-29 years in good health and CMV-seronegative. The chain joins TRBV7-6 to TRBJ1-3; 7 positions agree with TRBD1. The DNA for the CDR3 is TGTGCCAGCAGCTTATCTGGGACAGACTCTGGAAACACCATATATTTT. Its translation: CASSLSGTDSGNTIYF. Complete variable domain (other parts from reference TRBV7-6 and TRBJ1-3): GAGVSQSPRYKVTKRGQDVALRCDPISGHVSLYWYRQALGQGPEFLTYFNYEAQQDKSGLPNDRFSAERPEGSISTLTIQRTEQRDSAMYRCASSLSGTDSGNTIYFGEGSWLTVV.